A selection of T cell receptor beta chains follows, all from one sample in a study of T cell repertoires in aging, cancer and after chemotherapy. TCRdb ran MiXCR on the multiplex PCR reads and lists one entry per CDR3 protein. The repertoire holds 900 to 1,300 distinct CDR3 sequences, 29% seen once, with 27% in the top ten. Sequencing was performed on blood. The receptors originated from a human donor with a solid tumor. CDR3s include the opening cysteine and the closing phenylalanine or tryptophan. A D gene is named only where the DNA matches it firmly. Clone size is not always given. Where it is, it says once, few, many or a class for expanded clones.

D: TRBD2; V: TRBV20-1; size: .; J: TRBJ2-1; DNA: TGCAGTGCTAGACTAGCGGGAGGCCCGAATGAGCAGTTCTTC; CDR3: CSARLAGGPNEQFF
D: .; V: TRBV4-2; size: large; J: TRBJ2-7; DNA: TGTGCCAGCAGCCAAGACGGAGCTAGCGCCAACTACGAGCAGTACTTC; CDR3: CASSQDGASANYEQYF
D: .; V: TRBV12-3/TRBV12-4; size: medium-sized; J: TRBJ2-7; DNA: TGTGCCAGCAGTCGCCATCCTACAAGGGTCGACGAGCAGTACTTC; CDR3: CASSRHPTRVDEQYF
D: TRBD2; V: TRBV7-2; size: medium-sized; J: TRBJ2-7; DNA: TGTGCCAGCAGCTTATCTAGCGGGGCAGTCTACGAGCAGTACTTC; CDR3: CASSLSSGAVYEQYF
D: .; V: TRBV5-1; size: few; J: TRBJ1-2; DNA: TGCGCCAGCAGCTTGGAGGGAGCTAACTATGGCTACACCTTC; CDR3: CASSLEGANYGYTF
D: TRBD2; V: TRBV5-4; size: large; J: TRBJ2-1; DNA: TGTGCCAGCAGCCTAAGCGGGGCGGGGAATGAGCAGTTCTTC; CDR3: CASSLSGAGNEQFF
D: TRBD1; V: TRBV5-8; size: medium-sized; J: TRBJ2-7; DNA: TGTGCCAGCGGGGACAGTTACTACGAGCAGTACTTC; CDR3: CASGDSYYEQYF
D: TRBD2; V: TRBV5-4; size: large; J: TRBJ2-1; DNA: TGTGCCACCGGACTAGCGGGAGGTCTTCACAATGAGCAGTTCTTC; CDR3: CATGLAGGLHNEQFF
D: TRBD2; V: TRBV6-1; size: large; J: TRBJ2-1; DNA: TGTGCCAGCAGTGAGGGACTAGCGGACTACAATGAGCAGTTCTTC; CDR3: CASSEGLADYNEQFF
D: .; V: TRBV14; size: few; J: TRBJ2-2; DNA: TGTGCCAGCAGCCCCACTAGGGAAACCGGGGAGCTGTTTTTT; CDR3: CASSPTRETGELFF
D: .; V: TRBV5-6; size: medium-sized; J: TRBJ1-3; DNA: TGTGCCAGCAGCTTGCAGCTGGGGCCGCTCTCTGGAAACACCATATATTTT; CDR3: CASSLQLGPLSGNTIYF
D: TRBD1; V: TRBV7-3; size: large; J: TRBJ1-2; DNA: TGTGCCAGCAGCTTAACCCAGGGGGCACACTATGGCTACACCTTC; CDR3: CASSLTQGAHYGYTF
D: .; V: TRBV7-9; size: medium-sized; J: TRBJ1-1; DNA: TGTGCCAGCAGCTTAGGTCAGTCGCACACTGAAGCTTTCTTT; CDR3: CASSLGQSHTEAFF
D: .; V: TRBV6-1; size: .; J: TRBJ2-1; DNA: TGTGCCAGCAGTGAAAATATTTATGAGCAGTTCTTC; CDR3: CASSENIYEQFF
D: TRBD2; V: TRBV11-2; size: .; J: TRBJ2-1; DNA: TGTGCCAGCAGGCAGCCGGGACTAGCGCAGTTCTTC; CDR3: CASRQPGLAQFF
D: .; V: TRBV20-1; size: medium-sized; J: TRBJ1-1; DNA: TGCAGTGCTAGGGACGGTTTGAACACTGAAGCTTTCTTT; CDR3: CSARDGLNTEAFF
D: .; V: TRBV10-1; size: medium-sized; J: TRBJ1-1; DNA: TGCGCCAGCAGTGCGGACACTTCCTCTCTGAACACTGAAGCTTTCTTT; CDR3: CASSADTSSLNTEAFF
D: .; V: TRBV5-1; size: medium-sized; J: TRBJ2-5; DNA: TGCGCCAGCAGCTTAGGCTGGGGCCGGGGGCCGGAGACCCAGTACTTC; CDR3: CASSLGWGRGPETQYF
D: .; V: TRBV20-1; size: .; J: TRBJ2-7; DNA: TGCAGTGCTAGAGACAGACTCGAGCAGTACTTC; CDR3: CSARDRLEQYF
D: TRBD2; V: TRBV11-3; size: medium-sized; J: TRBJ2-3; DNA: TGTGCCAGCTCACCTAACGGGAGGGAAACAGATACGCAGTATTTT; CDR3: CASSPNGRETDTQYF
D: TRBD2; V: TRBV28; size: medium-sized; J: TRBJ2-5; DNA: TGTGCCAGCAGCCCCGTTGGGGGGGGGCAAGAGACCCAGTACTTC; CDR3: CASSPVGGGQETQYF
D: .; V: TRBV12-3/TRBV12-4; size: .; J: TRBJ2-7; DNA: TGTGCCAGCAGTTTACAGGGGAACGAGCAGTACTTC; CDR3: CASSLQGNEQYF
D: .; V: TRBV7-2; size: medium-sized; J: TRBJ2-2; DNA: TGTGCCAGCAGCTTAGGGGGCAGGGCCTCGAACACCGGGGAGCTGTTTTTT; CDR3: CASSLGGRASNTGELFF
D: .; V: TRBV20-1; size: large; J: TRBJ2-7; DNA: TGCAGTGCTACCGGCCTCCCCTACTACGAGCAGTACTTC; CDR3: CSATGLPYYEQYF
D: TRBD1; V: TRBV27; size: medium-sized; J: TRBJ1-1; DNA: TGTGCCAGCAGAGGACAGGGGCGAACTGAAGCTTTCTTT; CDR3: CASRGQGRTEAFF
D: .; V: TRBV7-2; size: .; J: TRBJ1-5; DNA: TGTGCCAGCAGTTTCGATTATTATAGCAATCAGCCCCAGCATTTT; CDR3: CASSFDYYSNQPQHF
D: .; V: TRBV7-7; size: medium-sized; J: TRBJ1-3; DNA: TGTGCTAGCAGCCCCGAGGGGCCTGGAAACACCATATATTTT; CDR3: CASSPEGPGNTIYF
D: TRBD2; V: TRBV27; size: large; J: TRBJ2-3; DNA: TGTGCCAGCAGTTTATCGATAGGCTCAGCGGGAGGGCCCACAGATACGCAGTATTTT; CDR3: CASSLSIGSAGGPTDTQYF
D: .; V: TRBV4-1; size: large; J: TRBJ2-3; DNA: TGCGCCAGCAGCCAAGCGGGGCGGACTACAGATACGCAGTATTTT; CDR3: CASSQAGRTTDTQYF
D: .; V: TRBV20-1; size: few; J: TRBJ1-2; DNA: TGCAGTGCTATTGAACAGGCGGTCTATGGCTACACCTTC; CDR3: CSAIEQAVYGYTF
D: .; V: TRBV7-9; size: large; J: TRBJ2-1; DNA: TGTGCCAGCAGCTCCGGGGGTACGCACAATGAGCAGTTCTTC; CDR3: CASSSGGTHNEQFF
D: .; V: TRBV6-2/TRBV6-3; size: .; J: TRBJ2-3; DNA: TGTGCCAGCAGTTACAAGGCAGATACGCAGTATTTT; CDR3: CASSYKADTQYF
D: TRBD1; V: TRBV6-1; size: medium-sized; J: TRBJ1-1; DNA: TGTGCCAGCAGTGAGAAAACAGGGGAGGGAGGGGGTACTGAAGCTTTCTTT; CDR3: CASSEKTGEGGGTEAFF
D: TRBD2; V: TRBV6-8; size: large; J: TRBJ2-3; DNA: TGTGCCAGCAGTTCCTATCCGGGAGGGACAGATACGCAGTATTTT; CDR3: CASSSYPGGTDTQYF
D: TRBD2; V: TRBV6-1; size: large; J: TRBJ2-1; DNA: TGTGCCAGCAGTAAAGAAACGGGAGGGCCGGATGAGCAGTTCTTC; CDR3: CASSKETGGPDEQFF
D: .; V: TRBV7-3; size: large; J: TRBJ2-1; DNA: TGTGCCAGCAGCTTAACTTCAGGAGACAAGCAGTTCTTC; CDR3: CASSLTSGDKQFF
D: .; V: TRBV7-2; size: few; J: TRBJ1-2; DNA: TGTGCCAGCAGCTTGGCTGGCAGGGGCGTAGGAGGGGGCTACACCTTC; CDR3: CASSLAGRGVGGGYTF
D: TRBD2; V: TRBV2; size: .; J: TRBJ2-1; DNA: TGTGCCAGCAGTTCCCCGACTAGCGGGACTAATGAGCAGTTCTTC; CDR3: CASSSPTSGTNEQFF
D: .; V: TRBV6-5; size: few; J: TRBJ1-1; DNA: TGTGCCAGCATACTTAACACTGAAGCTTTCTTT; CDR3: CASILNTEAFF
D: .; V: TRBV6-6; size: medium-sized; J: TRBJ1-1; DNA: TGTGCCACCTACAGTGTCCCTGAAGCTTTCTTT; CDR3: CATYSVPEAFF
D: .; V: TRBV18; size: .; J: TRBJ1-3; DNA: TGTGCCAGCTCATCCCCGGGACCTTTGGGAAACACCATATATTTT; CDR3: CASSSPGPLGNTIYF
D: TRBD1; V: TRBV19; size: medium-sized; J: TRBJ2-2; DNA: TGTGCCAGTAGTAGCCTTGACAGGGCAAAAGTAAACACCGGGGAGCTGTTTTTT; CDR3: CASSSLDRAKVNTGELFF
D: TRBD2; V: TRBV3-1; size: few; J: TRBJ2-5; DNA: TGTGCCAGCAGCCACGGGGAGGGGACCCAGTACTTC; CDR3: CASSHGEGTQYF
D: .; V: TRBV4-1; size: large; J: TRBJ2-3; DNA: TGCGCCAGCAGCCAAGATAGGGGGGCATCAGATACGCAGTATTTT; CDR3: CASSQDRGASDTQYF
D: .; V: TRBV15; size: .; J: TRBJ2-2; DNA: TGTGCCACCAGCCCGAAGGCCACCACCGGGGAGCTGTTTTTT; CDR3: CATSPKATTGELFF
D: .; V: TRBV28; size: large; J: TRBJ2-1; DNA: TGTGCCAGCAGTTTCCGCAGCTCCTACAATGAGCAGTTCTTC; CDR3: CASSFRSSYNEQFF
D: TRBD2; V: TRBV20-1; size: .; J: TRBJ2-3; DNA: TGCAGTGCTAGTGCGACTAGCGGTAACACAGATACGCAGTATTTT; CDR3: CSASATSGNTDTQYF
D: .; V: TRBV6-5; size: .; J: TRBJ2-2; DNA: TGTGCCAGCAGTTACGACAGCGCTACCGGGGAGCTGTTTTTT; CDR3: CASSYDSATGELFF
D: .; V: TRBV5-1; size: medium-sized; J: TRBJ2-1; DNA: TGCGCCAGCACGCCCAAGGGCGGGGGCGCCTACAATGAGCAGTTCTTC; CDR3: CASTPKGGGAYNEQFF
D: .; V: TRBV12-3/TRBV12-4; size: medium-sized; J: TRBJ2-2; DNA: TGTGCCAGCAGTTTTCAGGGCGCCGGGGAGCTGTTTTTT; CDR3: CASSFQGAGELFF
D: .; V: TRBV6-5; size: few; J: TRBJ1-1; DNA: TGTGCCAGCAGCCGCACCGGAGGACTGACTGAAGCTTTCTTT; CDR3: CASSRTGGLTEAFF
D: .; V: TRBV20-1; size: large; J: TRBJ2-3; DNA: TGCAGTGCTACCTTGGGGGGCCGGCGTACAGATACGCAGTATTTT; CDR3: CSATLGGRRTDTQYF
D: .; V: TRBV6-2/TRBV6-3; size: .; J: TRBJ1-5; DNA: TGTGCCAGCAGCGGGCAGTATAGCAATCAGCCCCAGCATTTT; CDR3: CASSGQYSNQPQHF
D: .; V: TRBV7-2; size: .; J: TRBJ2-3; DNA: TGTGCCAGCAGGGCGGGGGCCAACACAGATACGCAGTATTTT; CDR3: CASRAGANTDTQYF
D: TRBD1; V: TRBV29-1; size: large; J: TRBJ1-5; DNA: TGCAGCGTTGAAGATGACAGGGGACAGCCCCAGCATTTT; CDR3: CSVEDDRGQPQHF
D: .; V: TRBV25-1; size: medium-sized; J: TRBJ2-1; DNA: TGTGCCAGCACTGAAGCGGGCCTATACAATGAGCAGTTCTTC; CDR3: CASTEAGLYNEQFF
D: .; V: TRBV19; size: large; J: TRBJ2-5; DNA: TGTGCCAGTAGTCCGGAGGGGGACGGTGAGACCCAGTACTTC; CDR3: CASSPEGDGETQYF